This paragraph reports one T cell receptor (beta chain). 13 Jbeta primers and 60 Vbeta primers were used for the PCR. Produced via immunoSEQ multiplex PCR; TCRdb's table is partial and in-frame only. The sample lists some 160,000 clones; approximately 80% were seen once. The sample belongs to a study of cytomegalovirus exposure and HLA in healthy donors. The CDR3 is 15 amino acids. J was trimmed by 7 bases and V by 4 bases; bases with no gene match: 11. Germline values: CDR1 WSHSY, CDR2 SAAADI. V usage is TRBV10-2 and J usage is TRBJ2-5, with 8 bases identical to TRBD2. Sequencing was carried out using PBMCs. This TCR came from a woman aged 40 to 49 in good health and CMV-seropositive. In nucleotides, the CDR3 is TGCGCCAGCAGTGGGGTTCGGGGGGGCGGCGGGACCCAGTACTTC. It yields the protein CASSGVRGGGGTQYF.